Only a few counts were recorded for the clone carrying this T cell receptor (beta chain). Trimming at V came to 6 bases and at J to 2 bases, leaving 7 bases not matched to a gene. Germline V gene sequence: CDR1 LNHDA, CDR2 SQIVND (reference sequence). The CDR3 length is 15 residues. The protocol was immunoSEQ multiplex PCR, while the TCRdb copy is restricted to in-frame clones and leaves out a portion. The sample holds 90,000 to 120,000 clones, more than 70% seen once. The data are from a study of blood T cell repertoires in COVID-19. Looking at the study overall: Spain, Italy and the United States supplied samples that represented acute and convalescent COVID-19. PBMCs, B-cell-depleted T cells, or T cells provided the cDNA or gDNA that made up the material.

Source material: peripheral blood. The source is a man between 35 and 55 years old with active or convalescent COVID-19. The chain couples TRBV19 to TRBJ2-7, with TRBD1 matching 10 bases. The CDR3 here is CASSAGTGVAYEQYF. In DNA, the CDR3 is TGTGCCAGTAGCGCGGGGACAGGGGTGGCCTACGAGCAGTACTTC.